This TCR beta chain derives from a study of CD8 T cells in ankylosing spondylitis. There are 15 residues in the CDR3. Trimming took 3 bases from V and 0 from J, leaving 9 bases between them. This clonotype was observed many times. Its antigen is as yet unknown. Study findings and constraints: Seemingly characteristic of ankylosing spondylitis blood was a TCR beta motif consisting of 7 or 8 highly homologous variants.

TCRdb reanalysed the 5' RACE reads using MiXCR and keeps one entry per CDR3 protein. Counted here are 150,000 to 200,000 distinct CDR3 sequences, about 20% occurring once; the ten biggest clones make up roughly 4%. V and J are TRBV12-3 or TRBV12-4 and TRBJ1-5; D is perhaps TRBD1 (5 bases). Input material: blood, either unsorted or a sorted T cell fraction (not recorded which). The origin of this receptor is a male donor under 30 with ankylosing spondylitis or in good health (not recorded which). The CDR3 sequence: CASSFRGDSNQPQHF. DNA for the CDR3: TGTGCCAGCAGTTTCAGAGGGGATAGCAATCAGCCCCAGCATTTT.